The next 21 T cell receptor beta chains were all read from a single sample in a study of blood T cell repertoires in COVID-19. The repertoire was sequenced with immunoSEQ multiplex PCR; TCRdb's copy has only in-frame clones and lacks some. This table holds tens of thousands of clones, roughly four fifths found once. The specimen was peripheral blood. The origin of the receptors is a woman at least 80 years old with acute or convalescent COVID-19.

This clone was detected only once. The chain employs TRBV5-4 and TRBJ2-2, with 7 bases fitting TRBD2. The CDR3 is made up of 15 amino acids. V gave up 4 bases and J gave up 4 bases; unmatched junction bases: 7. CDR1 SGHNT and CDR2 YYREEE come from the germline V gene (reference sequence). The CDR3 spells CASSPLGRATGELFF. In nucleotides, the CDR3 is TGTGCCAGCAGCCCCTTAGGGAGGGCCACCGGGGAGCTGTTTTTT.

V and J are TRBV30 and TRBJ2-7, with 8 bases lining up with TRBD1. The CDR3 consists of 13 residues. The trim removed 5 bases at V and 1 base at J, leaving 4 bases unmatched. In germline, CDR1 is GTSNPN, CDR2 SVGIG (reference sequence). Here the CDR3 reads CAWWDRFSYEQYF. DNA for the CDR3: TGTGCCTGGTGGGACAGGTTTTCCTACGAGCAGTACTTC.

The V gene is TRBV30, the J gene TRBJ2-1; no clear D gene. Germline CDR1 and CDR2: GTSNPN and SVGIG (reference sequence). The CDR3 extends over 12 amino acids. The ends were cut back, 0 bases at V and 8 bases at J, with 8 bases in the middle. The CDR3 coding sequence is TGTGCCTGGAGTGTACTACGGTATGAGCAGTTCTTC. Protein sequence: CAWSVLRYEQFF.

The chain employs TRBV27 and TRBJ1-1; a weak D match, TRBD1 (5 bases). The CDR3 consists of 14 residues. Per the germline V gene, CDR1 is MNHEY and CDR2 is SMNVEV (reference sequence). The germline V and J ends were trimmed by 3 bases and 5 bases, with 13 bases remaining between them. The CDR3 nucleotides read TGTGCCAGCAGTTTGGTTTTACGGGGGACTGAAGCTTTCTTT. It specifies CASSLVLRGTEAFF.

The V and J genes are TRBV15 and TRBJ2-1; tentative D call: TRBD2 (6 bases). From germline, CDR1 is LNHNV and CDR2 YYDKDF (reference sequence). The CDR3 spans 16 residues. Trimming left V 0 bases short and J 9 bases short, with 18 bases between. This CDR3 reads CATSRERLVATGEQFF. CDR3 DNA sequence: TGTGCCACCAGCAGAGAACGACTAGTGGCTACGGGTGAGCAGTTCTTC.

This clone appeared once. The chain carries TRBV27 and TRBJ1-1; 7 nucleotides match TRBD1. This CDR3 is built from 14 residues. The germline gives CDR1 MNHEY, CDR2 SMNVEV (reference sequence). The trim removed 4 bases at V and 1 base at J, leaving 3 bases unmatched. This CDR3 reads CASSSNRGNTEAFF. The CDR3 DNA follows: TGTGCCAGCAGTTCCAACAGGGGGAACACTGAAGCTTTCTTT.

This clone was detected only a few times. This chain connects TRBV19 to TRBJ1-5; 12 nucleotides line up with TRBD1. There are 16 residues in the CDR3. CDR1 is LNHDA and CDR2 is SQIVND in the germline V gene (reference sequence). V lost 4 bases, J lost 4 bases, and 5 bases stayed unmatched. The CDR3 DNA reads as TGTGCCAGTAGTACCCGGGACAGGGGGCCAAATCAGCCCCAGCATTTT. Translated: CASSTRDRGPNQPQHF.

This clone has only a few counts. CDR3 DNA sequence: TGTGCCAGCAGTTATGACGGGACTAGTAAGACCCAGTACTTC. Encoded protein: CASSYDGTSKTQYF. This chain uses TRBV6-5 with TRBJ2-5, with 8 bases fitting TRBD2. Germline V gene lookup returns CDR1 MNHEY and CDR2 SVGAGI. This CDR3 spans 14 amino acids. Trimming cost V 3 bases and J 6 bases; bases outside gene matches: 6.

The chain has TRBV6-1 and TRBJ1-2; 7 nucleotides match TRBD1. Germline V CDR1 and CDR2: MNHNS, SASEGT. The CDR3 runs 15 residues. The junction had 9 bases not matched to a gene; V was cut back by 5 bases and J by 3 bases. The CDR3 region has the DNA TGTGCCAGCAGTTCCCACGGGACAGCTGACTATGGCTACACCTTC. It codes for CASSSHGTADYGYTF.

This sequence joins TRBV5-1 and TRBJ2-6; weak D call: TRBD2 (5 bases). V was shortened by 10 bases and J by 0 bases, with 20 bases between the two germline ends. The CDR3 has 17 amino acids. Germline assignment: CDR1 SGHRS and CDR2 YFSETQ. Here the CDR3 reads CAGSPDSDPSGANVLTF. The CDR3, as DNA: TGCGCCGGCTCGCCGGATAGCGACCCCTCTGGGGCCAACGTCCTGACTTTC. Looking up the rest from reference TRBV5-1 and TRBJ2-6 gives the full variable domain: KAGVTQTPRYLIKTRGQQVTLSCSPISGHRSVSWYQQTPGQGLQFLFEYFSETQRNKGNFPGRFSGRQFSNSRSEMNVSTLELGDSALYLCAGSPDSDPSGANVLTFGAGSRLTVL.

The chain carries TRBV6-4 and TRBJ2-2; 7 nucleotides line up with TRBD1. Per germline, CDR1 MRHNA and CDR2 SNTAGT. The CDR3 contains 16 residues. V gave up 4 bases and J gave up 4 bases; unmatched junction bases: 9. The CDR3 is CASSAEGAIGTGELFF. In DNA form, the CDR3 reads TGTGCCAGCAGTGCAGAGGGGGCTATTGGCACCGGGGAGCTGTTTTTT.

Here the CDR3 reads CASSLGDRGGWTDTQYF. CDR3 in DNA: TGTGCCAGCAGCTTAGGAGACAGGGGAGGGTGGACAGATACGCAGTATTTT. This chain connects TRBV7-7 to TRBJ2-3, with D possibly being TRBD1 (8 bases). The CDR3 is 17 amino acids. Germline V gene data show CDR1 as SSHAT and CDR2 as FNYEAQ (reference sequence). V lost 1 base and J lost 3, with 17 bases in between.

The chain has TRBV6-5 and TRBJ1-2, with D perhaps matching TRBD1 (6 bases). V was clipped by 6 bases and J by 3 bases, with 14 bases between them. This CDR3 is 14 amino acids long. Germline CDR1 and CDR2: MNHEY and SVGAGI. CDR3 protein: CASRGDRRDYGYTF. In DNA, the CDR3 is TGTGCCAGCAGGGGAGACAGGCGAGACTATGGCTACACCTTC.

V and J are TRBV2 and TRBJ1-5; D is undetermined. Germline V lookup: CDR1 SNHLY, CDR2 FYNNEI. This CDR3 has 15 residues. V was pared by 3 bases and J by 0 bases, with 9 bases between. As DNA, the CDR3 is TGTGCCAGCAGTGACGTTCGAGGTAGCAATCAGCCCCAGCATTTT. This encodes CASSDVRGSNQPQHF.

In this sample, this clone turned up a few times. CDR3 sequence reads: CASTPGKVGQGDEGELFF. CDR3 coding DNA: TGTGCCAGCACCCCCGGAAAGGTGGGACAGGGAGACGAAGGGGAGCTGTTTTTT. V gene TRBV27 combines with J gene TRBJ2-2; 9 bases are shared with TRBD1. Germline values: CDR1 MNHEY, CDR2 SMNVEV (reference sequence). The V segment lost 7 bases and the J segment 8 bases; nucleotides outside the gene matches: 20. The length of the CDR3 is 18 residues.

The rearrangement uses TRBV6-1 and TRBJ1-5, with TRBD1 identical over 7 bases. Germline assignment: CDR1 MNHNS and CDR2 SASEGT. V lost 3 bases and J lost 0; bases outside the gene matches: 11. There are 18 residues in the CDR3. In DNA form, the CDR3 reads TGTGCCAGCAGTGATGCCAACAGGGGACCCTATAGCAATCAGCCCCAGCATTTT. It yields the protein CASSDANRGPYSNQPQHF.

The CDR3 DNA reads TGTGCCAGCAGCTGGGACAGGGGTGGAGAGACCCAGTACTTC. Protein product: CASSWDRGGETQYF. This chain joins TRBV5-4 and TRBJ2-5, with 10 bases aligning to TRBD1. J was trimmed by 4 bases and V by 3 bases; bases with no gene match: 3. The CDR3 length is 14 residues. Germline V lookup: CDR1 SGHNT, CDR2 YYREEE (reference sequence).

The V gene is TRBV5-1, the J gene TRBJ2-1; 14 bases line up with TRBD2. This CDR3 contains 17 residues. The V and J ends lost 9 bases and 4 bases, in that order; junction bases with no gene match: 12. Germline CDR1 and CDR2: SGHRS and YFSETQ. CDR3 sequence (DNA): TGCGCCACCGCCGGGACTAGCGGGGGTATGGGATACAATGAGCAGTTCTTC. Encoded protein: CATAGTSGGMGYNEQFF.

The chain recombines TRBV18 with TRBJ2-2; possible D gene TRBD2, 5 bases. The CDR3 extends over 16 amino acids. V was clipped by 1 base and J by 0 bases, with 9 bases between them. Per the germline V gene, CDR1 is KGHSH and CDR2 is LQKENI. CDR3 residues: CASSPLSGTNTGELFF. Here the CDR3 DNA reads TGTGCCAGCTCACCACTGTCGGGAACGAACACCGGGGAGCTGTTTTTT. The whole variable domain, remainder taken from reference TRBV18 and TRBJ2-2, is NAGVMQNPRHLVRRRGQEARLRCSPMKGHSHVYWYRQLPEEGLKFMVYLQKENIIDESGMPKERFSAEFPKEGPSILRIQQVVRGDSAAYFCASSPLSGTNTGELFFGEGSRLTVL.

The chain combines TRBV25-1 with TRBJ1-1; 7 nucleotides line up with TRBD1. J lost 1 base, V lost 2 bases, and 13 bases had no gene match. The CDR3 is 18 amino acids. Germline CDR1 MGHDK, CDR2 SYGVNS. This CDR3 is CASSERLYGRQGNTEAFF. The CDR3 DNA reads as TGTGCCAGCAGTGAAAGACTCTACGGGCGACAGGGGAACACTGAAGCTTTCTTT.

The J gene is TRBJ1-4, the V gene TRBV28; D is perhaps TRBD1 (6 bases). Germline V gene sequence: CDR1 MDHEN, CDR2 SYDVKM. The length of the CDR3 is 15 residues. V lost 2 bases to trimming and J lost 3 bases, with 10 bases between them. CDR3 region: CASSLLQGPNEKLFF. The CDR3 DNA sequence: TGTGCCAGCAGTTTACTACAGGGACCTAATGAAAAACTGTTTTTT.